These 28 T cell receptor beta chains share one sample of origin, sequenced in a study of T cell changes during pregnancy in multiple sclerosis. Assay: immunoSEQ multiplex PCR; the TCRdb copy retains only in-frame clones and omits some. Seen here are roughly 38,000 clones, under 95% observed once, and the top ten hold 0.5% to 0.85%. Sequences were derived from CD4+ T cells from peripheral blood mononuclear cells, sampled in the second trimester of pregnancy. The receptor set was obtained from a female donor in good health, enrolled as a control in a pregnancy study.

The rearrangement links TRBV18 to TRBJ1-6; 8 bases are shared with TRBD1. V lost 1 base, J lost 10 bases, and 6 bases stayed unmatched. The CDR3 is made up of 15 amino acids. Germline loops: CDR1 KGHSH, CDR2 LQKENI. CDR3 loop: CASSPLDRAKSPLHF. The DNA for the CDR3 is TGTGCCAGCTCACCACTGGACAGGGCCAAGTCACCCCTCCACTTT.

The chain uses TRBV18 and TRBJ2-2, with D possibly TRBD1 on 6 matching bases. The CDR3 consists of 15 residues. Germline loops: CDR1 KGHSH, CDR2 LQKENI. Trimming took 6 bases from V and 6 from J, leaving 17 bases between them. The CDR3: CASSPDWGTPGELFF. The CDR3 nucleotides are TGTGCCAGCTCTCCGGACTGGGGGACACCCGGGGAGCTGTTTTTT.

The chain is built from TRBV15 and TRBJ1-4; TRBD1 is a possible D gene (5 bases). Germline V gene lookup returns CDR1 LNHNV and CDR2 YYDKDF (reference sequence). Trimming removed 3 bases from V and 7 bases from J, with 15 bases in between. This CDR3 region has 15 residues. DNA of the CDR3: TGTGCCACCAGCAGTTACGGGCAGCAGGGTGAAAAACTGTTTTTT. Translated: CATSSYGQQGEKLFF.

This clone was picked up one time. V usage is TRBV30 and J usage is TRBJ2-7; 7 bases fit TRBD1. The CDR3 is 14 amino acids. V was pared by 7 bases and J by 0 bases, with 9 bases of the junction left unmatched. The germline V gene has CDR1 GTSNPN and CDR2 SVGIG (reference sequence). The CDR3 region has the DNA TGTGCCTTCAAATCGGACAGGAGCTCCTACGAGCAGTACTTC. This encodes CAFKSDRSSYEQYF.

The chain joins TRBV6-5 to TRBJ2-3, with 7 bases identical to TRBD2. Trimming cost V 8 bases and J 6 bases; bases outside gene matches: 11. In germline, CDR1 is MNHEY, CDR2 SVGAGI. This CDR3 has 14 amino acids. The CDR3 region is CASGEGGARDTQYF. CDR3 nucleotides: TGTGCCAGCGGGGAGGGCGGGGCAAGGGATACGCAGTATTTT.

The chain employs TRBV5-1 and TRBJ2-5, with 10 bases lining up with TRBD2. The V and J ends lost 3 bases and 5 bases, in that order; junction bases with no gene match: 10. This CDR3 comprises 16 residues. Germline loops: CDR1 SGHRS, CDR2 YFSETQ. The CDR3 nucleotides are TGCGCCAGCAGCTCCGGGGCTAGCGGGGGCTGGGAGACCCAGTACTTC. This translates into CASSSGASGGWETQYF.

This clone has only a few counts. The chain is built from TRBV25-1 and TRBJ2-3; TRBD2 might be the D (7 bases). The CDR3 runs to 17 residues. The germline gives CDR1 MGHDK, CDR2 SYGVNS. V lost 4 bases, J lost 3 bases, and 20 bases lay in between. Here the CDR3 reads CASSGGIRGGLTDTQYF. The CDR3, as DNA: TGTGCCAGCAGTGGGGGAATTAGGGGGGGCCTTACAGATACGCAGTATTTT.

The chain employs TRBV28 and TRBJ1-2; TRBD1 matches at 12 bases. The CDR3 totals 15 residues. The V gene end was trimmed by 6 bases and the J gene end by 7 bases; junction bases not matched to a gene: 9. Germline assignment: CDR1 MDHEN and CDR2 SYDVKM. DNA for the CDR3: TGTGCCAGCAGATCTTCCGGGACAGGGGGCTTTGGCTACACCTTC. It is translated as CASRSSGTGGFGYTF.

CDR3 sequence reads: CASSPGQVTEAFF. The CDR3 nucleotides read TGTGCCAGCTCACCGGGACAGGTCACTGAAGCTTTCTTT. The chain joins TRBV18 to TRBJ1-1; 8 bases agree with TRBD1. Germline CDR1 is KGHSH and CDR2 is LQKENI. The CDR3 is 13 amino acids. Unmatched junction bases numbered 1, after V lost 3 bases and J lost 4 bases. Filled out from reference TRBV18 and TRBJ1-1, the complete variable domain reads NAGVMQNPRHLVRRRGQEARLRCSPMKGHSHVYWYRQLPEEGLKFMVYLQKENIIDESGMPKERFSAEFPKEGPSILRIQQVVRGDSAAYFCASSPGQVTEAFFGQGTRLTVV.

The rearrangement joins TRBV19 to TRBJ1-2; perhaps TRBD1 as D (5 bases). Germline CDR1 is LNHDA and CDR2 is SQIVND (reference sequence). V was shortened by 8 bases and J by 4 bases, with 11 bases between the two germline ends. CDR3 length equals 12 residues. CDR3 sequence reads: CASVGQGYGYTF. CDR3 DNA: TGTGCCAGTGTTGGGCAGGGCTATGGCTACACCTTC.

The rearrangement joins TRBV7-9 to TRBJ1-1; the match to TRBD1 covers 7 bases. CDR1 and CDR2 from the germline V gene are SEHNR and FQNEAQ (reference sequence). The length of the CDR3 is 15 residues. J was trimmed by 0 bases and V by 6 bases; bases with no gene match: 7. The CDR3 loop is CASRLTGQLNTEAFF. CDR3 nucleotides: TGTGCCAGCAGGCTTACGGGACAGCTGAACACTGAAGCTTTCTTT.

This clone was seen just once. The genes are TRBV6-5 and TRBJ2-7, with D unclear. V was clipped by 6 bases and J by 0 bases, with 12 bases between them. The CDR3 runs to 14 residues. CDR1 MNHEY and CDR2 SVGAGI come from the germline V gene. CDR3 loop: CASSRKTSSYEQYF. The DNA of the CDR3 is TGTGCCAGCAGCCGAAAGACAAGCTCCTACGAGCAGTACTTC.

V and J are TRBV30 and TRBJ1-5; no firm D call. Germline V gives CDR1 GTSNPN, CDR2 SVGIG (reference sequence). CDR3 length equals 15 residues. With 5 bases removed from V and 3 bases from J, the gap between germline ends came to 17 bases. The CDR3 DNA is TGTGCCTGGGCTGCACCAGGAACCTTCAATCAGCCCCAGCATTTT. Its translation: CAWAAPGTFNQPQHF.

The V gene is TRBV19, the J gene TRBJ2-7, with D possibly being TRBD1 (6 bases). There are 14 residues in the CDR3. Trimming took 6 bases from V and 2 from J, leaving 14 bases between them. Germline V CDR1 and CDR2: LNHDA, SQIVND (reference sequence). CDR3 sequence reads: CASRGRGRPYEQYF. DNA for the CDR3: TGTGCCAGTAGGGGCAGGGGAAGACCCTACGAGCAGTACTTC.

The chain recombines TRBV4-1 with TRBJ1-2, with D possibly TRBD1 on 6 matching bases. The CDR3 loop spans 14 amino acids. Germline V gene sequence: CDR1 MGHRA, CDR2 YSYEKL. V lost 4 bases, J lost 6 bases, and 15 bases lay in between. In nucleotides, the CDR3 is TGCGCCAGCAGCCTAAGGGGGGGGCTGAATGGCTACACCTTC. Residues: CASSLRGGLNGYTF.

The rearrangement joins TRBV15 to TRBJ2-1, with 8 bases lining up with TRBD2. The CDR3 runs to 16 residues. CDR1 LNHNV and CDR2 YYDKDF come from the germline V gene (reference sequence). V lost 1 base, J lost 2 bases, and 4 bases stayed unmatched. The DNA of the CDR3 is TGTGCCACCAGCAGAGTTGGGCGGGGGGCCTACAATGAGCAGTTCTTC. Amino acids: CATSRVGRGAYNEQFF.

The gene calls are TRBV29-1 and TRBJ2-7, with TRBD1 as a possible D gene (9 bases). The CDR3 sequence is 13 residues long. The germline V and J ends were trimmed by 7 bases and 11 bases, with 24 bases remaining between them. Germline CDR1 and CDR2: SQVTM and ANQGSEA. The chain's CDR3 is CSAGGGQGPSEYF. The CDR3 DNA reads TGCAGCGCCGGGGGGGGACAGGGACCGAGTGAGTACTTC.

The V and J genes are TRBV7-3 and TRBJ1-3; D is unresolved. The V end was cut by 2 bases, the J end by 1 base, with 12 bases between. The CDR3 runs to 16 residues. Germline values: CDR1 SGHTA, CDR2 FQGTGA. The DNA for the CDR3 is TGTGCCAGCAGCTTAGGCGTGACGGAGTCTGGAAACACCATATATTTT. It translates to CASSLGVTESGNTIYF.

For the CDR3, the DNA is TGTGCCAGCAGTTACTCGCCCTACAGGACGAACAAACTGTTTTTT. This translates into CASSYSPYRTNKLFF. The V gene is TRBV6-5, the J gene TRBJ1-4; maybe TRBD1 (5 bases). V was pared by 0 bases and J by 11 bases, with 16 bases between. CDR3 length equals 15 residues. Germline V gives CDR1 MNHEY, CDR2 SVGAGI.

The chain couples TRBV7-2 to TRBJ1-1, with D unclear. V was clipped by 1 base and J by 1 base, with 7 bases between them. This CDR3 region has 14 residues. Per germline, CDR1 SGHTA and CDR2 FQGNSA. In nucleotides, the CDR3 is TGTGCCAGCAGCTTAGGAAAGAGGAACACTGAAGCTTTCTTT. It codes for CASSLGKRNTEAFF.

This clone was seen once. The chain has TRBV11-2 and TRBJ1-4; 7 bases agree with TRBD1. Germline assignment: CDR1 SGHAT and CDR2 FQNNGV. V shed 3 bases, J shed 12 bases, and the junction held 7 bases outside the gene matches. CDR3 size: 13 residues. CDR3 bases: TGTGCCAGCAGCTTGGGGGGAACAGGGGAACTGTTTTTT. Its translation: CASSLGGTGELFF.

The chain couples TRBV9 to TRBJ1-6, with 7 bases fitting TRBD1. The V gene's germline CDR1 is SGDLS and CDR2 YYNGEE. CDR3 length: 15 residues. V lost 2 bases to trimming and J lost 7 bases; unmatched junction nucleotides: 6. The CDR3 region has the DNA TGTGCCAGCAGCGTGGCGACAGGGACCAATTCACCCCTCCACTTT. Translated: CASSVATGTNSPLHF.

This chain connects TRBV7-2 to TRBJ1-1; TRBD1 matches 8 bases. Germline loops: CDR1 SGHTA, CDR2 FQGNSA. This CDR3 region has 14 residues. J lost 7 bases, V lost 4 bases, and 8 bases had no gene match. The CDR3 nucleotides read TGTGCCAGCAGCTCCAGGGGGCGCGTCAGTGAAGCTTTCTTT. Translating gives CASSSRGRVSEAFF.

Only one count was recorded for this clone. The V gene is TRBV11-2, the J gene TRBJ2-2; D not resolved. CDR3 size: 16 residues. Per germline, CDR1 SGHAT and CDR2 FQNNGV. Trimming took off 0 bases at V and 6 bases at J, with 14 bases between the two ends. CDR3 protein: CASSLDLKRHSGELFF. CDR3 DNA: TGTGCCAGCAGCTTAGACCTAAAGAGGCACTCCGGGGAGCTGTTTTTT.

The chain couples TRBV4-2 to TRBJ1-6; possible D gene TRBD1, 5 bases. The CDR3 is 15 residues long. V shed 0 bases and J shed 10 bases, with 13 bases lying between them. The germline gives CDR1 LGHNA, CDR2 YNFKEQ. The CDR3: CASSQEPGLDSPLHF. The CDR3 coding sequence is TGTGCCAGCAGCCAAGAGCCAGGGCTAGACTCACCCCTCCACTTT.

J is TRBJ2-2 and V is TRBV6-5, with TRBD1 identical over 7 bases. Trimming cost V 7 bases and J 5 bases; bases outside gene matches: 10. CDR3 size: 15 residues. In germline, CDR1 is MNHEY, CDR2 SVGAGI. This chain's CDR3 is CASTRTGGRTGELFF. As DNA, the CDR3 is TGTGCCAGCACAAGGACAGGTGGTCGGACCGGGGAGCTGTTTTTT.

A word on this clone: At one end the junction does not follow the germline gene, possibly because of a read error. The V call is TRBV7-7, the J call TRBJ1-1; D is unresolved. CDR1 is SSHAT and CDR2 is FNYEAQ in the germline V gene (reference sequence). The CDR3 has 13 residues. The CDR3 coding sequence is TGTGCTAGCAGCCCGTACATGAACACTGAAGCTTTCTTT. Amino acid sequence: CASSPYMNTEAFF.

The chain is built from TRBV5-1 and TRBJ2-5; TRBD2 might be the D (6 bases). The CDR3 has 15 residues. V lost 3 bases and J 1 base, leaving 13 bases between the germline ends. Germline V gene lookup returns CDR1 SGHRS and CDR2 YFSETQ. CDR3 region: CASSSPEGSQETQYF. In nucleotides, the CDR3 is TGCGCCAGCAGCTCACCGGAGGGCTCCCAAGAGACCCAGTACTTC.